The 28 T cell receptor beta chains below come from one sample, sequenced in a study of Ad26.COV2.S vaccination and SARS-CoV-2 variants. The sample's treatment: around 19 received Ad26.COV2.S at low or high dose, single or two shots; about 5 received placebo; per-sample allocation not given. At day 63 after the first vaccine or placebo injection, samples were drawn. Assay used: immunoSEQ multiplex PCR; TCRdb lists only in-frame clones, some missing. This sample has more than 300,000 clones, with roughly 91% found just once. This specimen consisted of peripheral blood, obtained in a trial of Ad26.COV2.S vaccine versus placebo. These receptor sequences come from a person aged 18-60 years who received the Ad26.COV2.S COVID-19 vaccine or a placebo.

This clone has only one observation. The chain links TRBV19 to TRBJ2-6; possibly TRBD1 or TRBD2 for D (5 bases each). V was cut by 6 bases and J by 3 bases, with 9 bases left in between. Germline V gene lookup returns CDR1 LNHDA and CDR2 SQIVND (reference sequence). The CDR3 sequence is 14 residues long. The CDR3 DNA reads TGTGCCAGTAGGGGGGTTAATGGGGCCAACGTCCTGACTTTC. Protein product: CASRGVNGANVLTF. The variable domain in full, with the rest retrieved from reference TRBV19 and TRBJ2-6, is DGGITQSPKYLFRKEGQNVTLSCEQNLNHDAMYWYRQDPGQGLRLIYYSQIVNDFQKGDIAEGYSVSREKKESFPLTVTSAQKNPTAFYLCASRGVNGANVLTFGAGSRLTVL.

The CDR3 DNA is TGTGCCAGCAGCTTGGGGCAGTACACAGATACGCAGTATTTT. Protein product: CASSLGQYTDTQYF. The rearrangement links TRBV5-8 to TRBJ2-3; D gene uncertain. V lost 0 bases to trimming and J lost 2 bases, with 7 bases between them. Germline lookup yields CDR1 SGHTS and CDR2 YDEGEE. The CDR3 is made up of 14 amino acids. Supplemented by reference TRBV5-8 and TRBJ2-3, the full variable domain reads EAGVTQSPTHLIKTRGQQATLRCSPISGHTSVYWYQQALGLGLQFLLWYDEGEERNRGNFPPRFSGRQFPNYSSELNVNALELEDSALYLCASSLGQYTDTQYFGPGTRLTVL.

V gene TRBV7-2 combines with J gene TRBJ1-2, with 10 bases lining up with TRBD1. Trimming at V came to 4 bases and at J to 6 bases, leaving 2 bases not matched to a gene. CDR3 length: 13 residues. Germline loops: CDR1 SGHTA, CDR2 FQGNSA. The CDR3 protein is CASSSGTGDGYTF. CDR3 DNA: TGTGCCAGCAGCTCCGGGACAGGGGATGGCTACACCTTC.

The chain employs TRBV30 and TRBJ2-1, with 7 bases lining up with TRBD2. V dropped 3 bases and J dropped 3; count of bases not matched to a gene: 2. There are 13 residues in the CDR3. Germline lookup yields CDR1 GTSNPN and CDR2 SVGIG (reference sequence). CDR3 bases: TGTGCCTGGAGGGGCGGGAGCTACAATGAGCAGTTCTTC. Translated: CAWRGGSYNEQFF.

This rearrangement joins TRBV7-6 to TRBJ2-3; D gene uncertain. Germline lookup yields CDR1 SGHVS and CDR2 FNYEAQ. The CDR3 totals 14 residues. V was shortened by 2 bases and J by 0 bases, with 6 bases between the two germline ends. The CDR3 is CASSLLQSTDTQYF. In DNA, the CDR3 is TGTGCCAGCAGCTTACTACAGAGCACAGATACGCAGTATTTT.

V is TRBV19 and J is TRBJ2-3, with D perhaps TRBD1 or TRBD2 (6 bases each). Germline CDR1 reads LNHDA; CDR2 reads SQIVND (reference sequence). CDR3 length: 16 amino acids. V lost 4 bases, J lost 2 bases, and 16 bases lay in between. CDR3 residues: CASSNHQGTLTDTQYF. The CDR3 nucleotides are TGTGCCAGTAGTAATCATCAGGGGACTCTCACAGATACGCAGTATTTT.

The sample holds a few counts of this clone. The chain employs TRBV30 and TRBJ1-2; D is unclear. The CDR3 loop spans 13 amino acids. Germline CDR1 reads GTSNPN; CDR2 reads SVGIG (reference sequence). V dropped 0 bases and J dropped 2 bases, with 7 bases sitting between them. CDR3 amino acids: CAWSVVMNYGYTF. The CDR3 bases are TGTGCCTGGAGTGTAGTTATGAACTATGGCTACACCTTC.

The chain links TRBV5-6 to TRBJ2-7; 8 bases are a match to TRBD2. This CDR3 spans 14 amino acids. With 5 bases clipped from V and 2 bases from J, the junction kept 6 bases outside the gene matches. Germline V CDR1 and CDR2: SGHDT, YYEEEE. The CDR3: CASRERGGTYEQYF. CDR3 nucleotide sequence: TGTGCCAGCAGAGAACGGGGGGGTACCTACGAGCAGTACTTC.

The chain carries TRBV28 and TRBJ2-7; 7 nucleotides match TRBD1. CDR3 length: 14 amino acids. Germline CDR1 reads MDHEN; CDR2 reads SYDVKM. V gave up 6 bases and J gave up 6 bases; unmatched junction bases: 11. As DNA, the CDR3 is TGTGCCAGCAGGCCGACAGGGTCATTCTCCGAGCAGTACTTC. Translating it yields CASRPTGSFSEQYF.

About this clone itself: Additional DNA sequences in this sample encode the identical CDR3. This rearrangement joins TRBV28 to TRBJ2-7; 9 bases are shared with TRBD1. The germline V gene encodes CDR1 MDHEN and CDR2 SYDVKM. Unmatched junction bases numbered 8, after V lost 4 bases and J lost 4 bases. The CDR3 has 15 residues. The CDR3 reads CASSSPGTGLYEQYF. CDR3 sequence (DNA): TGTGCCAGCAGTTCCCCCGGGACAGGGTTGTACGAGCAGTACTTC.

This chain joins TRBV28 and TRBJ1-5; D uncertain. CDR3 length: 13 residues. Trimming pared 3 bases from V and 2 bases from J, leaving 5 bases between. Germline assignment: CDR1 MDHEN and CDR2 SYDVKM. The DNA for the CDR3 is TGTGCCAGCAGTTTCGCTGGCAATCAGCCCCAGCATTTT. This translates into CASSFAGNQPQHF.

The chain uses TRBV18 and TRBJ2-5, with TRBD2 matching 12 bases. CDR3 size: 18 residues. Trimming at V came to 3 bases and at J to 0 bases, leaving 8 bases not matched to a gene. Germline assignment: CDR1 KGHSH and CDR2 LQKENI. This CDR3 is CASSPRTSGAEYQETQYF. The CDR3 DNA reads as TGTGCCAGCTCACCGAGGACTAGCGGGGCAGAGTACCAAGAGACCCAGTACTTC.

This sequence joins TRBV6-5 and TRBJ1-5; a possible D gene is TRBD1 (5 bases). The CDR3 runs to 15 residues. V dropped 6 bases and J dropped 0 bases, with 12 bases sitting between them. Germline V lookup: CDR1 MNHEY, CDR2 SVGAGI. Here the CDR3 DNA reads TGTGCCAGCAGCCGGGGACCCTATAGCAATCAGCCCCAGCATTTT. Its translation: CASSRGPYSNQPQHF.

This clone has only one observation. The chain couples TRBV2 to TRBJ1-6; TRBD1 aligns across 10 bases. Germline V lookup: CDR1 SNHLY, CDR2 FYNNEI. The junction had 10 bases not matched to a gene; V was cut back by 8 bases and J by 6 bases. The CDR3 totals 16 residues. CDR3 DNA: TGTGCCAGCTGCTTTCCGGGACAGGGGAGTAATTCACCCCTCCACTTT. Protein product: CASCFPGQGSNSPLHF. The complete variable domain, with remaining parts taken from reference TRBV2 and TRBJ1-6, reads EPEVTQTPSHQVTQMGQEVILRCVPISNHLYFYWYRQILGQKVEFLVSFYNNEISEKSEIFDDQFSVERPDGSNFTLKIRSTKLEDSAMYFCASCFPGQGSNSPLHFGNGTRLTVT.

The J gene is TRBJ1-5, the V gene TRBV2; D not certain. The germline V gene has CDR1 SNHLY and CDR2 FYNNEI. V dropped 5 bases and J dropped 0 bases, with 11 bases sitting between them. There are 15 residues in the CDR3. The CDR3 DNA sequence: TGTGCCAGCAGTCCGGAGGGCCATAGCAATCAGCCCCAGCATTTT. As protein: CASSPEGHSNQPQHF.

V and J are TRBV19 and TRBJ2-2, with TRBD1 identical over 8 bases. J lost 4 bases, V lost 5 bases, and 3 bases had no gene match. Germline loops: CDR1 LNHDA, CDR2 SQIVND (reference sequence). There are 14 residues in the CDR3. CDR3 sequence: CASSGQGFTGELFF. The CDR3 region has the DNA TGTGCCAGTAGTGGACAGGGTTTCACCGGGGAGCTGTTTTTT. Full variable domain (rest looked up from reference TRBV19 and TRBJ2-2): DGGITQSPKYLFRKEGQNVTLSCEQNLNHDAMYWYRQDPGQGLRLIYYSQIVNDFQKGDIAEGYSVSREKKESFPLTVTSAQKNPTAFYLCASSGQGFTGELFFGEGSRLTVL.

The chain has TRBV5-6 and TRBJ1-3, with no clear D. CDR1 is SGHDT, CDR2 YYEEEE, per germline. The CDR3 has 13 residues. Trimming shortened V by 1 base and J by 4 bases, and 6 bases separated the two germline ends. This CDR3 is CASSLYGGNTIYF. In DNA, the CDR3 is TGTGCCAGCAGCTTGTACGGCGGAAACACCATATATTTT.

This sequence joins TRBV4-2 and TRBJ2-1, with D maybe TRBD2 (5 bases). Trimming took 0 bases from V and 5 from J, leaving 14 bases between them. Germline V gives CDR1 LGHNA, CDR2 YNFKEQ. The CDR3 sequence is 16 residues long. The CDR3 region has the DNA TGTGCCAGCAGCCAAGAACGGAGGACCGATAACAATGAGCAGTTCTTC. Its translation is CASSQERRTDNNEQFF.

The genes are TRBV7-9 and TRBJ2-1; D gene uncertain. CDR1 is SEHNR, CDR2 FQNEAQ, per germline (reference sequence). The CDR3 is 13 amino acids. Trimming removed 11 bases from V and 10 bases from J, with 21 bases in between. Here the CDR3 reads CAGLDVPGLEQFF. The CDR3 region has the DNA TGTGCCGGATTGGACGTGCCGGGTTTAGAGCAGTTCTTC.

The V call is TRBV9, the J call TRBJ2-1; 10 bases fit TRBD2. Germline values: CDR1 SGDLS, CDR2 YYNGEE. With V trimmed by 4 bases and J by 5 bases, 12 bases remained unmatched. There are 17 residues in the CDR3. In DNA, the CDR3 is TGTGCCAGCAGCTTTTCCTCTAGCGGGAGAGCCGACAATGAGCAGTTCTTC. Translated, it gives CASSFSSSGRADNEQFF. Based on the CDR3 plus reference TRBV9 and TRBJ2-1, the full variable domain is DSGVTQTPKHLITATGQRVTLRCSPRSGDLSVYWYQQSLDQGLQFLIQYYNGEERAKGNILERFSAQQFPDLHSELNLSSLELGDSALYFCASSFSSSGRADNEQFFGPGTRLTVL.

The V call is TRBV23-1, the J call TRBJ1-1; 8 bases align to TRBD1. TRBV23-1 is an open reading frame, and its role is uncertain. The V gene end was trimmed by 2 bases and the J gene end by 4 bases; junction bases not matched to a gene: 9. The CDR3 has 16 amino acids. CDR3 nucleotides: TGCGCCAGCAGTCAAACGACAGGGGCTCGTGTCACTGAAGCTTTCTTT. It is translated as CASSQTTGARVTEAFF.

The J gene is TRBJ1-4, the V gene TRBV5-4; D remains ambiguous. CDR3 length: 16 residues. Germline V gene data show CDR1 as SGHNT and CDR2 as YYREEE (reference sequence). V was trimmed by 4 bases and J by 7 bases, leaving 20 bases between them. The CDR3 DNA is TGTGCCAGCAGCGCCGGAGGGAATTCGGTCGGTGAAAAACTGTTTTTT. Translated: CASSAGGNSVGEKLFF.

V usage is TRBV7-9 and J usage is TRBJ2-7; 12 positions match TRBD1. CDR3 length equals 16 residues. The V gene's germline CDR1 is SEHNR and CDR2 FQNEAQ (reference sequence). The V segment lost 4 bases and the J segment 1 base; nucleotides outside the gene matches: 5. The CDR3 sequence is CASSWGQGAWSYEQYF. The CDR3 region has the DNA TGTGCCAGCAGCTGGGGACAGGGGGCTTGGTCCTACGAGCAGTACTTC. The whole variable domain, filled in from reference TRBV7-9 and TRBJ2-7, reads DTGVSQNPRHKITKRGQNVTFRCDPISEHNRLYWYRQTLGQGPEFLTYFQNEAQLEKSRLLSDRFSAERPKGSFSTLEIQRTEQGDSAMYLCASSWGQGAWSYEQYFGPGTRLTVT.

The gene calls are TRBV2 and TRBJ1-2; 9 nucleotides agree with TRBD1. J was trimmed by 8 bases and V by 2 bases; bases with no gene match: 3. Germline loops: CDR1 SNHLY, CDR2 FYNNEI. The CDR3 covers 13 residues. The CDR3 here is CASSERTGVGYTF. In DNA form, the CDR3 reads TGTGCCAGCAGTGAAAGGACAGGGGTCGGCTACACCTTC.

This chain joins TRBV24-1 and TRBJ2-3; TRBD2 matches at 14 bases. The CDR3 is 16 amino acids. V gave up 4 bases and J gave up 8 bases; unmatched junction bases: 7. The germline gives CDR1 KGHDR, CDR2 SFDVKD. Written as DNA, the CDR3 is TGTGCCACCAGTGAACCGACTAGCGGGAGGGAGGGTACGCAGTATTTT. This encodes CATSEPTSGREGTQYF.

This chain links TRBV5-6 with TRBJ1-4, with TRBD1 matching over 7 bases. V was clipped by 4 bases and J by 4 bases; unmatched bases: 7. The CDR3 has 15 amino acids. The germline CDR1 and CDR2 sequences are SGHDT and YYEEEE. CDR3 sequence (DNA): TGTGCCAGCAGCCGGTACAGGGGTGGTAATGAAAAACTGTTTTTT. Translated: CASSRYRGGNEKLFF.

The gene calls are TRBV23-1 and TRBJ2-3; 14 positions match TRBD2. TRBV23-1 is an ORF, and what it does is uncertain. V was clipped by 8 bases and J by 3 bases; unmatched bases: 10. CDR3 length: 17 amino acids. CDR3 coding DNA: TGCGCCAGCCTGGCGGTGGGACTAGCGGGAGAAACAGATACGCAGTATTTT. Its protein product is CASLAVGLAGETDTQYF.

The chain has TRBV24-1 and TRBJ2-3; 9 bases map to TRBD1. The germline V gene has CDR1 KGHDR and CDR2 SFDVKD. CDR3 length equals 14 residues. After removal of 6 bases from V and 2 bases from J, the junction contained 2 bases not matched to a gene. The DNA of the CDR3 is TGTGCCACCAGTTGGACAGGGGACACAGATACGCAGTATTTT. Its translation is CATSWTGDTDTQYF.